The 14 T cell receptor beta chains reported below all come from one sample, sequenced in a study of cytomegalovirus exposure and HLA in healthy donors. The primer mix had 60 Vbeta and 13 Jbeta primers. The assay was immunoSEQ multiplex PCR, and TCRdb's table has in-frame clones only and misses some. The sample gives 250,000 to 350,000 clones, 86% of which show up once; roughly 4% is in the top ten. The source material was PBMCs. The receptors stem from a man between 35 and 55 years old in good health and CMV-seropositive.

Note on this clone: The junction differs from germline at one of its ends, possibly a read error. The chain couples TRBV7-9 to TRBJ1-2; D might be TRBD1 (5 bases). The CDR3 length is 13 residues. Per the germline V gene, CDR1 is SEHNR and CDR2 is FQNEAQ (reference sequence). The CDR3 loop reads CSSSLSGSYGYTF. The CDR3 DNA is TGTTCCAGCAGCTTATCAGGGTCCTATGGCTACACCTTC.

The chain recombines TRBV15 with TRBJ2-2; 7 bases are a match to TRBD1. The CDR3 totals 14 residues. V shed 8 bases and J 0 bases; nucleotides not matched to a gene: 3. Germline CDR1 is LNHNV and CDR2 is YYDKDF (reference sequence). The CDR3 spells CATGQVANTGELFF. CDR3 in DNA: TGTGCCACCGGACAGGTCGCGAACACCGGGGAGCTGTTTTTT. Using reference TRBV15 and TRBJ2-2 for the parts outside the CDR3, the full variable domain is DAMVIQNPRYQVTQFGKPVTLSCSQTLNHNVMYWYQQKSSQAPKLLFHYYDKDFNNEADTPDNFQSRRPNTSFCFLDIRSPGLGDTAMYLCATGQVANTGELFFGEGSRLTVL.

V usage is TRBV7-2 and J usage is TRBJ1-5; D is undetermined. This CDR3 region has 15 residues. Germline V lookup: CDR1 SGHTA, CDR2 FQGNSA. Trimming pared 5 bases from V and 1 base from J, leaving 12 bases between. CDR3 nucleotides: TGTGCCAGCAGCCCGGTTCGGGGAAGCAATCAGCCCCAGCATTTT. Translated: CASSPVRGSNQPQHF.

This chain links TRBV2 with TRBJ2-3; 7 nucleotides match TRBD2. J was trimmed by 4 bases and V by 3 bases; bases with no gene match: 1. Germline V gives CDR1 SNHLY, CDR2 FYNNEI. The CDR3 loop spans 13 amino acids. The CDR3 sequence: CASSDGGADTQYF. In DNA form, the CDR3 reads TGTGCCAGCAGTGATGGGGGGGCAGATACGCAGTATTTT.

This rearrangement joins TRBV27 to TRBJ2-7; 11 bases map to TRBD2. The ends lost 5 bases at V and 3 bases at J; junction bases unmatched: 6. Germline V gene sequence: CDR1 MNHEY, CDR2 SMNVEV (reference sequence). The length of the CDR3 is 15 residues. CDR3 DNA: TGTGCCAGCAGTAGATCTAGCGGGGGGTTCTACGAGCAGTACTTC. Encoded protein: CASSRSSGGFYEQYF.

This clone has a single count. This chain uses TRBV7-9 with TRBJ1-2; TRBD1 matches 12 bases. Germline-derived CDR1 and CDR2 are SEHNR and FQNEAQ (reference sequence). With V trimmed by 7 bases and J by 3 bases, 12 bases remained unmatched. The CDR3 is 17 residues long. The CDR3 region is CASNEGGTGGADYGYTF. CDR3 nucleotides: TGTGCCAGCAATGAGGGGGGGACAGGGGGCGCGGACTATGGCTACACCTTC.

CDR3 sequence: CASSSPLSKVTIYF. In DNA form, the CDR3 reads TGTGCCAGCAGTTCCCCATTAAGCAAAGTAACCATATATTTT. The chain employs TRBV28 and TRBJ1-3; no reliable D call. The CDR3 is 14 amino acids. Germline lookup yields CDR1 MDHEN and CDR2 SYDVKM. Trimming cost V 4 bases and J 10 bases, with 17 bases left between them.

The rearrangement joins TRBV10-3 to TRBJ2-5, with D maybe TRBD2 (6 bases). Germline V gene data show CDR1 as ENHRY and CDR2 as SYGVKD. Trimming cost V 0 bases and J 5 bases, with 13 bases left between them. The CDR3 extends over 15 amino acids. The CDR3 protein is CAISESVPRGETQYF. CDR3 in DNA: TGTGCCATCAGTGAGTCCGTCCCCCGGGGGGAGACCCAGTACTTC.

The chain has TRBV7-9 and TRBJ2-3, with TRBD2 matching over 7 bases. This CDR3 has 16 amino acids. CDR1 is SEHNR and CDR2 is FQNEAQ in the germline V gene (reference sequence). Trimming cost V 5 bases and J 4 bases; bases outside gene matches: 12. CDR3 in DNA: TGTGCCAGCAGCCGGTCATCGGCGGGAGAGTCAGATACGCAGTATTTT. Protein: CASSRSSAGESDTQYF.

The J gene is TRBJ2-7, the V gene TRBV28; a possible D gene is TRBD1 (5 bases). Germline CDR1 reads MDHEN; CDR2 reads SYDVKM. This CDR3 contains 12 residues. Trimming stripped 4 bases from V and 9 bases from J, with 13 bases between. This CDR3 is CASSSIEGVQYF. The CDR3 DNA is TGTGCCAGCAGTTCTATCGAAGGGGTGCAGTACTTC. Full variable domain (outside the CDR3, taken from reference TRBV28 and TRBJ2-7): DVKVTQSSRYLVKRTGEKVFLECVQDMDHENMFWYRQDPGLGLRLIYFSYDVKMKEKGDIPEGYSVSREKKERFSLILESASTNQTSMYLCASSSIEGVQYFGPGTRLTVT.

The V and J genes are TRBV27 and TRBJ1-2; D unclear. This CDR3 spans 14 amino acids. The ends were cut back, 6 bases at V and 4 bases at J, with 15 bases in the middle. CDR1 is MNHEY and CDR2 is SMNVEV in the germline V gene (reference sequence). The CDR3 sequence: CASSLAHYGYGYTF. CDR3 nucleotide sequence: TGTGCCAGCAGCCTGGCTCACTACGGCTATGGCTACACCTTC.

The V gene is TRBV7-9, the J gene TRBJ2-7; D gene uncertain. V lost 5 bases, J lost 6 bases, and 14 bases lay in between. Germline V gene sequence: CDR1 SEHNR, CDR2 FQNEAQ (reference sequence). CDR3 length equals 13 residues. The CDR3 DNA is TGTGCCAGCAGCCCTCAGGCGTCCCTCGAGCAGTACTTC. Residues: CASSPQASLEQYF. Full variable domain (missing parts from reference TRBV7-9 and TRBJ2-7): DTGVSQNPRHKITKRGQNVTFRCDPISEHNRLYWYRQTLGQGPEFLTYFQNEAQLEKSRLLSDRFSAERPKGSFSTLEIQRTEQGDSAMYLCASSPQASLEQYFGPGTRLTVT.

V is TRBV5-1 and J is TRBJ2-7; D is possibly TRBD1 (6 bases). This CDR3 region has 15 residues. V gave up 2 bases and J gave up 0 bases, with 12 bases separating them. Germline lookup yields CDR1 SGHRS and CDR2 YFSETQ. The CDR3 coding sequence is TGCGCCAGCAGCTTTGGACAGTTCGGCTCCTACGAGCAGTACTTC. Translating gives CASSFGQFGSYEQYF.

The V and J genes are TRBV6-5 and TRBJ2-7, with 8 bases matching TRBD2. The CDR3 is made up of 15 amino acids. The germline V gene encodes CDR1 MNHEY and CDR2 SVGAGI. V shed 3 bases, J shed 7 bases, and the junction held 11 bases outside the gene matches. The CDR3 loop is CASSYLREGESEQYF. DNA of the CDR3: TGTGCCAGCAGTTATCTCCGGGAGGGCGAGAGTGAGCAGTACTTC.